Shown below are 18 T cell receptor beta chains from a single sample sequenced in a study of blood T cell repertoires in COVID-19. Repertoires were generated with immunoSEQ multiplex PCR, while TCRdb's copy carries only in-frame clones and drops some. This table holds around 320,000 clones, 90% to 95% found once. Sequences were obtained from PBMCs or T cells enriched from blood (not recorded which). These receptors originate from a woman in her twenties or thirties who had been exposed to COVID-19.

CDR3 loop: CASSSPSGGAGNEQFF. In DNA form, the CDR3 reads TGTGCCAGCAGCTCCCCTTCGGGGGGCGCCGGCAATGAGCAGTTCTTC. This chain uses TRBV5-6 with TRBJ2-1, with D perhaps matching TRBD2 (7 bases). Germline CDR1 and CDR2: SGHDT and YYEEEE. V gave up 3 bases and J gave up 6 bases, with 19 bases separating them. There are 16 residues in the CDR3.

The chain employs TRBV3-1 (or the pseudogene TRBV3-2) and TRBJ2-7, with 7 nucleotides matching TRBD1. V lost 3 bases and J lost 11; bases outside the gene matches: 4. CDR3 length: 11 amino acids. Germline CDR1 and CDR2: LGHDT and YNNKEL (reference sequence). CDR3 bases: TGTGCCAGCAGCCACGACAGGGACAAGTACTTC. Translating it yields CASSHDRDKYF.

The chain couples TRBV30 to TRBJ1-4, with unresolved D. Trimming removed 2 bases at V and 7 bases at J, with 11 bases between. The CDR3 has 13 residues. The germline gives CDR1 GTSNPN, CDR2 SVGIG (reference sequence). CDR3 protein: CAWSFQEGEKLFF. The CDR3, as DNA: TGTGCCTGGAGTTTTCAGGAAGGTGAAAAACTGTTTTTT.

DNA for the CDR3: TGTGCCAGCAGCCAAACATCTAACTATGGCTACACCTTC. It yields the protein CASSQTSNYGYTF. This rearrangement joins TRBV3-1 (or the pseudogene TRBV3-2) to TRBJ1-2, with D unclear. The CDR3 sequence is 13 residues long. Germline loops: CDR1 LGHDT, CDR2 YNNKEL (reference sequence). Trimming took off 2 bases at V and 0 bases at J, with 4 bases between the two ends.

As concerns this clone: The same CDR3 arises from other DNA sequences in this sample as well. The CDR3 bases are TGTGCCAGCAGTCGCCTGGACAGGGTGGGCGAGACCCAGTACTTC. Its translation is CASSRLDRVGETQYF. The chain couples TRBV6-5 to TRBJ2-5; 8 bases fit TRBD1. Germline trimming cut 5 bases from V and 5 bases from J; bases unmatched to any gene: 10. The CDR3 has 15 residues. Per the germline V gene, CDR1 is MNHEY and CDR2 is SVGAGI.

V usage is TRBV5-4 and J usage is TRBJ2-4; maybe TRBD2 (6 bases). CDR3 size: 14 residues. Germline CDR1 reads SGHNT; CDR2 reads YYREEE (reference sequence). V was clipped by 6 bases and J by 1 base, with 11 bases between them. The CDR3 DNA is TGTGCCAGCACCCAAGGAGGGGCCAAAAACATTCAGTACTTC. This sequence encodes CASTQGGAKNIQYF.

The chain carries TRBV7-2 and TRBJ2-7; 7 bases agree with TRBD2. This CDR3 spans 15 amino acids. Germline V gives CDR1 SGHTA, CDR2 FQGNSA. V lost 1 base and J lost 3; bases outside the gene matches: 6. CDR3 protein: CASSLVTSGGYEQYF. The CDR3 DNA follows: TGTGCCAGCAGCTTAGTGACCTCGGGGGGCTACGAGCAGTACTTC.

This chain joins TRBV4-3 and TRBJ1-4; D is unclear. V shed 4 bases and J shed 7 bases, with 13 bases lying between them. The CDR3 spans 14 residues. Germline V gene data show CDR1 as LGHNA and CDR2 as YSLEER. The CDR3 nucleotides read TGCGCCAGCAGCCCTTCTAGTCCTACTGAAAAACTGTTTTTT. Translating gives CASSPSSPTEKLFF.

The chain employs TRBV9 and TRBJ2-2, with 8 bases aligning to TRBD2. The V segment lost 9 bases and the J segment 0 bases; nucleotides outside the gene matches: 4. Germline V gene sequence: CDR1 SGDLS, CDR2 YYNGEE. CDR3 size: 14 residues. CDR3 in DNA: TGTGCCACCACGGGAGGGCCGAACACCGGGGAGCTGTTTTTT. Translated: CATTGGPNTGELFF.

The chain joins TRBV6-5 to TRBJ2-7; D might be TRBD1 (7 bases). Germline values: CDR1 MNHEY, CDR2 SVGAGI. V shed 6 bases and J shed 2 bases, with 17 bases lying between them. The CDR3 covers 15 residues. The CDR3 DNA reads as TGTGCCAGCAGCCAGGGGGGAGGAGGTCCCTACGAGCAGTACTTC. Translation gives CASSQGGGGPYEQYF.

The chain uses TRBV19 and TRBJ1-4; 8 positions agree with TRBD1. V lost 3 bases and J lost 11; bases outside the gene matches: 5. The CDR3 runs to 13 residues. Germline V gene sequence: CDR1 LNHDA, CDR2 SQIVND (reference sequence). The CDR3, as DNA: TGTGCCAGTAGTATCCAGGGGGCGCGGAAACTGTTTTTT. Protein: CASSIQGARKLFF.

The chain joins TRBV7-6 to TRBJ1-3; D perhaps matches TRBD1 (5 bases). Trimming left V 1 base short and J 1 base short, with 17 bases between. The CDR3 extends over 18 amino acids. Germline lookup yields CDR1 SGHVS and CDR2 FNYEAQ. CDR3 loop: CASSLGSGLVASGNTIYF. In DNA, the CDR3 is TGTGCCAGCAGCTTAGGTTCGGGACTCGTTGCATCTGGAAACACCATATATTTT.

This clone was seen a handful of times. CDR3 coding DNA: TGTGCCAGCAGCCGAGATAGCTCACCCTATGGCTACACCTTC. This translates into CASSRDSSPYGYTF. The chain carries TRBV3-1 (or the pseudogene TRBV3-2) and TRBJ1-2; D remains unclear. This CDR3 spans 14 amino acids. With 4 bases removed from V and 4 bases from J, the gap between germline ends came to 13 bases. The germline CDR1 and CDR2 sequences are LGHDT and YNNKEL (reference sequence).

The chain is built from TRBV30 and TRBJ1-1; 7 bases agree with TRBD1. The CDR3 covers 16 residues. V lost 4 bases and J lost 4; bases outside the gene matches: 15. Germline V gives CDR1 GTSNPN, CDR2 SVGIG (reference sequence). The CDR3: CAWTRQGDPPPTEAFF. The CDR3 coding sequence is TGTGCCTGGACCCGCCAGGGGGACCCTCCCCCCACTGAAGCTTTCTTT.

For the CDR3, the DNA is TGCGCCAGCAGCCAAGATTACAGGGGGACTGAAGCTTTCTTT. It is translated as CASSQDYRGTEAFF. The genes are TRBV4-3 and TRBJ1-1, with 8 bases aligning to TRBD1. The V gene end was trimmed by 0 bases and the J gene end by 5 bases; junction bases not matched to a gene: 2. The CDR3 consists of 14 residues. Germline CDR1 LGHNA, CDR2 YSLEER.

The chain is built from TRBV7-9 and TRBJ2-3, with D unclear. The germline V gene has CDR1 SEHNR and CDR2 FQNEAQ (reference sequence). Trimming cost V 7 bases and J 2 bases, with 13 bases left between them. The CDR3 consists of 14 residues. The CDR3 reads CASTRLRATDTQYF. The DNA of the CDR3 is TGTGCCAGCACGCGGTTGAGAGCCACAGATACGCAGTATTTT.

This clone occurred a few times. The chain carries TRBV5-1 and TRBJ2-7; TRBD2 aligns across 8 bases. The V segment lost 0 bases and the J segment 4 bases; nucleotides outside the gene matches: 3. CDR3 size: 14 residues. The germline V gene has CDR1 SGHRS and CDR2 YFSETQ. The CDR3 DNA reads TGCGCCAGCAGCTTGGAAGGGACTAGATACGAGCAGTACTTC. Amino acid sequence: CASSLEGTRYEQYF.

The genes are TRBV9 and TRBJ2-3, with 7 positions matching TRBD1. The CDR3 extends over 15 amino acids. V was pared by 3 bases and J by 0 bases, with 4 bases of the junction left unmatched. Germline CDR1 is SGDLS and CDR2 is YYNGEE. This CDR3 is CASSAATGSTDTQYF. CDR3 DNA: TGTGCCAGCAGCGCGGCGACAGGGAGCACAGATACGCAGTATTTT.